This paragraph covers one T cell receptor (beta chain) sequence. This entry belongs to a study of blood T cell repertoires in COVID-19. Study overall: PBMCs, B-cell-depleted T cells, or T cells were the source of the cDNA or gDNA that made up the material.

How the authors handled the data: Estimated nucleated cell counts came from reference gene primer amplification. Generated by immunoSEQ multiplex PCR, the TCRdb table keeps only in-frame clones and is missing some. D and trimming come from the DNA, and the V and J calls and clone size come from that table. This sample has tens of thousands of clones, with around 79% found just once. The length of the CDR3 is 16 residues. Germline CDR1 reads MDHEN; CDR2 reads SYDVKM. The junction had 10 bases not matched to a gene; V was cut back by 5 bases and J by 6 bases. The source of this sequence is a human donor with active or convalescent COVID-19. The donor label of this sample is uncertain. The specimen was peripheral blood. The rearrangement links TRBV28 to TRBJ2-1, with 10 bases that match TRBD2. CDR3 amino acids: CASSMTPSGGINEQFF. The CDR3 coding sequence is TGTGCCAGCAGTATGACACCTAGCGGGGGCATCAATGAGCAGTTCTTC.